The rows below give T cell receptor beta chains drawn from one sample of a study of shared clonotypes between healthy human individuals. Method: immunoSEQ multiplex PCR; TCRdb's copy keeps in-frame clones and lacks some. Of approximately 940,000 clones in the sample, more than 75% were seen once. Sequenced sample: memory CD4+ T cells sorted from blood. The receptors here all came from a man aged 18-30 years in good health. CDR3s include the opening cysteine and the closing phenylalanine or tryptophan. A D gene is named only where the DNA matches it firmly. Clone sizes are given selectively: once, few, many, or a class where the clone is expanded.

TGCGCCAGCAGTGGTATGGGGGCAACTAATGAAAAACTGTTTTTT	CASSGMGATNEKLFF	TRBJ1-4	TRBV10-2	.	.
TGTGCCAGCAGTACAGACAGGTCCCAGGGCTACACCTTC	CASSTDRSQGYTF	TRBJ1-2	TRBV27	.	.
TGTGCCAGCAGTTACTCGGGGGGGTCAGATCGCAATGAGCAGTTCTTC	CASSYSGGSDRNEQFF	TRBJ2-1	TRBV6-5	TRBD2	.
TGTGCCAGTTATACGGGGGGAAGCACAGATACGCAGTATTTT	CASYTGGSTDTQYF	TRBJ2-3	TRBV6-1	TRBD2	.
TGTGCCAGCTCACCCCTTCAACTGACCCAAGAGACCCAGTACTTC	CASSPLQLTQETQYF	TRBJ2-5	TRBV18	.	.
TGTGCCAGCAGCTTAGAGGGGACCGGGGAGCTGTTTTTT	CASSLEGTGELFF	TRBJ2-2	TRBV7-2	.	.
TGTGCCAGTAGGGGTTCCGGGACAGGTACAGAAAAACTGTTTTTT	CASRGSGTGTEKLFF	TRBJ1-4	TRBV19	TRBD1	.
TGTGCCAGCAGTGAAATGGCGGGAGCTACCCCCGTGCAGTACTTC	CASSEMAGATPVQYF	TRBJ2-7	TRBV2	TRBD2	.
TGCGCCAGCAGCGGAGGAAGCGGGGCGAACACCGGGGAGCTGTTTTTT	CASSGGSGANTGELFF	TRBJ2-2	TRBV5-1	TRBD2	few
TGTGCCAGCAGCTTAAGGCAAACGACGGGAGTTCTAGAGACAGATACGCAGTATTTT	CASSLRQTTGVLETDTQYF	TRBJ2-3	TRBV5-4	.	.
TGTGCCAGCAGTCAACAGGGTATTGCAACTAATGAAAAACTGTTTTTT	CASSQQGIATNEKLFF	TRBJ1-4	TRBV2	.	.
TGTGCCAGCAGTGAAAGAGGTTGGGGGGAGGAGACCCAGTACTTC	CASSERGWGEETQYF	TRBJ2-5	TRBV25-1	.	.
TGTGCCATCACTAAGGACAGGGAGAATTCACCCCTCCACTTT	CAITKDRENSPLHF	TRBJ1-6	TRBV10-3	TRBD1	once
TGTGCCAGCAGCTTTGGCGCCGAAGAGACCCAGTACTTC	CASSFGAEETQYF	TRBJ2-5	TRBV7-2	.	.
TGCGCCAGCAGCCCCCACATTGGAAGCAATCAGCCCCAGCATTTT	CASSPHIGSNQPQHF	TRBJ1-5	TRBV4-1	.	.
TGTGCCAGCAATGGTCTAGCGGGCAGCTACGAGCAGTACTTC	CASNGLAGSYEQYF	TRBJ2-7	TRBV2	TRBD2	.
TGTGCCAGCAGCTCGGTTCGGAACACTGAAGCTTTCTTT	CASSSVRNTEAFF	TRBJ1-1	TRBV6-5	.	.
TGTGCCAGCAGCCCTAGGTGGAACACTGAAGCTTTCTTT	CASSPRWNTEAFF	TRBJ1-1	TRBV6-1	.	.
TGTGCCATCACCGCGAGGGCTCCGGACACTGAAGCTTTCTTT	CAITARAPDTEAFF	TRBJ1-1	TRBV10-3	.	.
TGTGCCAGCAGCTTAGAGGGGGGGCGGAATGAGCAGTTCTTC	CASSLEGGRNEQFF	TRBJ2-1	TRBV7-2	.	.
TGTGCCAGCAGCTTAGGGGGCTATAACTATGGCTACACCTTC	CASSLGGYNYGYTF	TRBJ1-2	TRBV7-9	.	few
TGTGCCAGCAGCCCGAAGGAGCGCCCGAGGGGCCACAATGAGCAGTTCTTC	CASSPKERPRGHNEQFF	TRBJ2-1	TRBV7-2	.	once
TGTGCCAGCAGCTTATCCGGCGGGAGCCAGTACGAGCAGTACTTC	CASSLSGGSQYEQYF	TRBJ2-7	TRBV11-2	TRBD2	once
TGTGCCAGCAGCATCGCCAGGGGGCTCTGCGATCGGCCGCTCCCCGAGCAGTACTTC	CASSIARGLCDRPLPEQYF	TRBJ2-7	TRBV21-1	.	.
TGTGCCAGCAGGCCTGAGTGGGGCGACGAGCAGTACTTC	CASRPEWGDEQYF	TRBJ2-7	TRBV28	.	.
TGTGCCAGCAGCTTGTCTACAGGGGGCGCTAACATTCAGTACTTC	CASSLSTGGANIQYF	TRBJ2-4	TRBV7-2	TRBD1	.
TGTGCCAGCAGTCCCTCCGGGACCCCGCGGGAGACCCAGTACTTC	CASSPSGTPRETQYF	TRBJ2-5	TRBV27	.	.
TGTGCCAGTACCGTCCCTACAGGGGGTAACCCTATAGGTGGCTATGGCTACACCTTC	CASTVPTGGNPIGGYGYTF	TRBJ1-2	TRBV19	TRBD1	once
TGTGCCAGCAGGCCGGAAGGGGGAAATCAGCCCCAGCATTTT	CASRPEGGNQPQHF	TRBJ1-5	TRBV28	.	few
TGTGCCAGCAGCCGACAGGGATCCTACGAGCAGTACTTC	CASSRQGSYEQYF	TRBJ2-7	TRBV7-8	TRBD1	.
TGTGCCATCAGTCAGGGGGAACCCTACGAGCAGTACTTC	CAISQGEPYEQYF	TRBJ2-7	TRBV10-3	TRBD1	.
TGTGCCAGCAGCTTGGCCTTCGGGGCCAGCGGGGAGCTGTTTTTT	CASSLAFGASGELFF	TRBJ2-2	TRBV5-8	.	.
TGCGCCAGCAGCCAAGAAGGTCGGGGGGCAAATGAAAAACTGTTTTTT	CASSQEGRGANEKLFF	TRBJ1-4	TRBV4-1	.	.
TGCGCCAGCAGCGACTCAGGACAGGGTGAGACCCAGTACTTC	CASSDSGQGETQYF	TRBJ2-5	TRBV5-1	TRBD1	.
TGCGCCAGCAGTGCGACAGGGCACACTGAAGCTTTCTTT	CASSATGHTEAFF	TRBJ1-1	TRBV10-1	TRBD1	.
TGTGCCATCAGTGAGGGCACAAACAATGAGCAGTTCTTC	CAISEGTNNEQFF	TRBJ2-1	TRBV10-3	.	once
TGCGCCAGCAGCTCGGATAGCGGGAGGAGGAAGGGCGAGCAGTACTTC	CASSSDSGRRKGEQYF	TRBJ2-7	TRBV5-1	TRBD2	.
TGTGCCAGCAGCCCTGAGGGTGGCAATCAGCCCCAGCATTTT	CASSPEGGNQPQHF	TRBJ1-5	TRBV7-9	.	.
TGTGCCAGCAGCTTTTTATACGAGCAGTACTTC	CASSFLYEQYF	TRBJ2-7	TRBV7-2	.	.
TGCGCCAGCAGCCCCGATCCGACAGGGGTCTTGTCACCCCTCCACTTT	CASSPDPTGVLSPLHF	TRBJ1-6	TRBV5-1	TRBD1	.
TGTGCCAGCTCACGCTATTACGAAGATACGCAGTATTTT	CASSRYYEDTQYF	TRBJ2-3	TRBV18	.	.
TGTGCCTGGAGTGCCCCGGACGGCTGGAACACTGAAGCTTTCTTT	CAWSAPDGWNTEAFF	TRBJ1-1	TRBV30	.	.
TGTGCCAGCTCACCACTTGGGGGGGGCCTCGGCGAGCAGTACTTC	CASSPLGGGLGEQYF	TRBJ2-7	TRBV18	.	.
TGTGCCAGTCAGCCCCTAGGCGGGGGGGCTCTCTCCGGGGAGCTGTTTTTT	CASQPLGGGALSGELFF	TRBJ2-2	TRBV28	TRBD2	once